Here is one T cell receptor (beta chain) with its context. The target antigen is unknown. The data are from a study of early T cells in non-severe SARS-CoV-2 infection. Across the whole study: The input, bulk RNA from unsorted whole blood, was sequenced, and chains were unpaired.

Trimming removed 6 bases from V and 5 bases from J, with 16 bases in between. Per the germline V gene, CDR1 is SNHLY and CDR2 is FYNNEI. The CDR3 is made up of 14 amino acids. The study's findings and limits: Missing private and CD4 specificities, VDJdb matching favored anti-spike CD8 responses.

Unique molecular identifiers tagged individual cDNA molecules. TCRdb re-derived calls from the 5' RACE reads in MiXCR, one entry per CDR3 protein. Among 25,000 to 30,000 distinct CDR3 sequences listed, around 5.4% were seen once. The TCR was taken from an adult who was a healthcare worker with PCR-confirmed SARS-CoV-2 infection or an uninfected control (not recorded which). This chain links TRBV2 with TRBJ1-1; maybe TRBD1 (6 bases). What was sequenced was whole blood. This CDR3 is CASRTLKGGTEAFF. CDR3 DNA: TGTGCCAGCAGGACCTTAAAGGGGGGGACTGAAGCTTTCTTT.